This T cell receptor (beta chain) comes out of a study of cytomegalovirus exposure and HLA in healthy donors. Study-wide points: From TCR beta sequences, most subjects' HLA-A and HLA-B alleles were reportedly predicted accurately.

As to this clone: Its matching antigen is unknown.

PCR involved 60 Vbeta and 13 Jbeta primers. The data were produced by immunoSEQ multiplex PCR, yet TCRdb's version contains in-frame clones alone and is incomplete. The sample lists 100,000 to 150,000 clones; about three quarters were seen once. The CDR3 consists of 16 residues. Losses at the gene ends were 7 bases for V and 3 bases for J; bases not matched to a gene: 12. Per the germline V gene, CDR1 is LNHDA and CDR2 is SQIVND (reference sequence). The specimen sequenced was PBMCs. This TCR was recovered from a female donor in good health and CMV-seronegative. J is TRBJ1-5 and V is TRBV19; 7 bases fit TRBD1. In DNA, the CDR3 is TGTGCCAGTACCGGGGGCCCGGGACAGATCAATCAGCCCCAGCATTTT. Its translation is CASTGGPGQINQPQHF.